This T cell receptor (beta chain) was identified during a study of cytomegalovirus exposure and HLA in healthy donors. Study-wide results and caveats: Later analysis demonstrated an association between a missense DCLRE1C variant and TCR beta V- and J-gene trimming.

The PCR contained 60 Vbeta and 13 Jbeta primers. The data were produced by immunoSEQ multiplex PCR, yet TCRdb's version contains in-frame clones alone and is incomplete. The sample contains about 210,000 clones, over 75% of which appear only once. In its sample, this clone was seen a few times. The antigen is not known. The germline gives CDR1 SGHDT, CDR2 YYEEEE. The CDR3 covers 17 residues. Trimming took off 1 base at V and 4 bases at J, with 17 bases between the two ends. Every donor was a healthy person donating bone marrow. This sequence was found in a boy aged 5-17 years in good health and CMV-seronegative. This chain uses TRBV5-6 with TRBJ1-4, with D maybe TRBD1 (6 bases). The sequenced sample consisted of PBMCs. Written as DNA, the CDR3 is TGTGCCAGCAGCTTGTTGGGGGCGCAGGAAGTTAATGAAAAACTGTTTTTT. The encoded protein is CASSLLGAQEVNEKLFF.